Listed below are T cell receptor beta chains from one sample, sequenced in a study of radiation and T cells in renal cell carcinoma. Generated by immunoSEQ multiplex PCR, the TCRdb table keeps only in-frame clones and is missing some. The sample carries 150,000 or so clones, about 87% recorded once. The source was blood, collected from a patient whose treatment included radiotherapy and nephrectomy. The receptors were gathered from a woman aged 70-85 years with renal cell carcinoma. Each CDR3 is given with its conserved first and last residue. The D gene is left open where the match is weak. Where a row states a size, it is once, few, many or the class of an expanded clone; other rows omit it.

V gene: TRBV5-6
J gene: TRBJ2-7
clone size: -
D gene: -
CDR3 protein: CASSSPLRGAYEQYF
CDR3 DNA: TGTGCCAGCAGCTCCCCCCTTAGGGGGGCCTACGAGCAGTACTTC

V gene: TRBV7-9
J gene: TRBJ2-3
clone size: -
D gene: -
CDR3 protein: CASSSGETSSTDTQYF
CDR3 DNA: TGTGCCAGCAGCTCCGGGGAGACCTCTAGCACAGATACGCAGTATTTT

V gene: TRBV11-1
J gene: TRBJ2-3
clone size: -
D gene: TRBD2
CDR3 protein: CASSYTSGGARDTQYF
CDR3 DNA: TGTGCCAGCAGCTACACTAGCGGGGGGGCGAGAGATACGCAGTATTTT

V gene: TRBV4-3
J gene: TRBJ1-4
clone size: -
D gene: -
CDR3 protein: CASSQDPTNEKLFF
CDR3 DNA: TGCGCCAGCAGCCAAGACCCAACTAATGAAAAACTGTTTTTT

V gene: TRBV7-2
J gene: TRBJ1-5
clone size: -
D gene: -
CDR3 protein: CASSSQSGQPQHF
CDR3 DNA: TGTGCCAGCAGCTCCCAATCGGGTCAGCCCCAGCATTTT

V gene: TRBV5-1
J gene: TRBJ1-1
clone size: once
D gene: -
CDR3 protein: CASSSHGTEAFF
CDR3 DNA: TGCGCCAGCAGCTCCCACGGGACTGAAGCTTTCTTT

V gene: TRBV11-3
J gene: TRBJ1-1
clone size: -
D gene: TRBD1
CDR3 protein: CASSNGQEGNTEAFF
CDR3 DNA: TGTGCCAGCAGCAACGGACAGGAGGGGAACACTGAAGCTTTCTTT

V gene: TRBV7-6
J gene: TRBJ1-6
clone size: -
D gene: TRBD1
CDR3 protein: CASSIGTGMGSPLHF
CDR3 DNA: TGTGCCAGCAGCATAGGGACAGGGATGGGATCACCCCTCCACTTT

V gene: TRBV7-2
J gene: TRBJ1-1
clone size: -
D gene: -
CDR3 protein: CASSLNWGTEAFF
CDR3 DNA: TGTGCCAGCAGCTTAAATTGGGGCACTGAAGCTTTCTTT

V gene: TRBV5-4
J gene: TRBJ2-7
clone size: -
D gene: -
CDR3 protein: CASSPPPRAAPYEQYF
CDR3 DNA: TGTGCCAGCAGCCCCCCACCACGGGCAGCCCCCTACGAGCAGTACTTC

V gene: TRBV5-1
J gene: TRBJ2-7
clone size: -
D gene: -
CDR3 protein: CASSAGTPLEQYF
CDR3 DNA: TGCGCCAGCAGCGCCGGGACTCCTCTCGAGCAGTACTTC

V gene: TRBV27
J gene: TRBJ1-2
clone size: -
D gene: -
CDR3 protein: CASSLPSGAATNYGYTF
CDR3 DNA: TGTGCCAGCAGTTTACCTTCCGGGGCGGCTACTAACTATGGCTACACCTTC

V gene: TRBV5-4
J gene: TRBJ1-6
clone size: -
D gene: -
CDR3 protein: CASGERNSPLHF
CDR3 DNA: TGTGCCAGTGGGGAGAGGAATTCACCCCTCCACTTT

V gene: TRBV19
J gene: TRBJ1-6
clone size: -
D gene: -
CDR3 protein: CASSIPHGGANSPLHF
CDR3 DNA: TGTGCCAGTAGTATCCCCCACGGGGGAGCAAATTCACCCCTCCACTTT

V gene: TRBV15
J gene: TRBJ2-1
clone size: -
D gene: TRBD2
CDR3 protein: CATSRDGGGNEQFF
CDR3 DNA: TGTGCCACCAGCAGAGATGGGGGGGGCAATGAGCAGTTCTTC

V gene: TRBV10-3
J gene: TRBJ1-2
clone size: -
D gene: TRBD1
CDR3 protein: CAISERAGQRNYGYTF
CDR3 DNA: TGTGCCATCAGTGAGCGGGCGGGACAGAGAAACTATGGCTACACCTTC

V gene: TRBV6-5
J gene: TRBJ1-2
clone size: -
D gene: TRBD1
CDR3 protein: CASTKTGYGYTF
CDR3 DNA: TGTGCCAGCACTAAGACAGGGTATGGCTACACCTTC

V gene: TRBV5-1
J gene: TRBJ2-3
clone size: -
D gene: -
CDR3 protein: CASSLDSGTDTQYF
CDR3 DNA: TGCGCCAGCAGCTTGGACTCAGGCACAGATACGCAGTATTTT

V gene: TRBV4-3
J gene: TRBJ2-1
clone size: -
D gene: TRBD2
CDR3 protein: CASSQGEAGDNEQFF
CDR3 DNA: TGCGCCAGCAGCCAAGGGGAGGCGGGAGACAATGAGCAGTTCTTC

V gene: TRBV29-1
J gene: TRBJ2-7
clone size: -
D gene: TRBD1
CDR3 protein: CSVDRGQEQYF
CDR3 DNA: TGCAGCGTTGACAGGGGGCAAGAGCAGTACTTC

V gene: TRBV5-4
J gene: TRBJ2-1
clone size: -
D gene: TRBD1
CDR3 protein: CASSLRAGGAYNEQFF
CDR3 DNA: TGTGCCAGCAGCTTAAGGGCAGGGGGTGCCTACAATGAGCAGTTCTTC

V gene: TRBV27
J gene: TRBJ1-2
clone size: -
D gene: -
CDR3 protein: CASSLWGEGYGYTF
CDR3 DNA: TGTGCCAGCAGTTTATGGGGGGAAGGGTATGGCTACACCTTC

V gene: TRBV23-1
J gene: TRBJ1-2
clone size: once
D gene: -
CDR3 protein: CASSQGYGYTF
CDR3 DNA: TGCGCCAGCAGTCAAGGCTATGGCTACACCTTC

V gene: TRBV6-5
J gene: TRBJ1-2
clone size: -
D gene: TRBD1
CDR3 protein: CASSKGGQGIYGYTF
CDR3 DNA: TGTGCCAGCAGTAAAGGTGGACAGGGGATATATGGCTACACCTTC

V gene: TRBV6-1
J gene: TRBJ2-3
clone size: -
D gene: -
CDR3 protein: CASSEGSDTQYF
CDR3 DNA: TGTGCCAGCAGTGAGGGGTCAGATACGCAGTATTTT

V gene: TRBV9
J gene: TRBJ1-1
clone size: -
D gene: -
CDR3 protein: CASSPGAGKMNTEAFF
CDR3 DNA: TGTGCCAGCAGCCCCGGGGCAGGCAAAATGAACACTGAAGCTTTCTTT

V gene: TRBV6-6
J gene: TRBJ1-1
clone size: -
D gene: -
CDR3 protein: CASSYSWGREAFF
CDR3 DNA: TGTGCCAGCAGTTACTCTTGGGGGCGTGAAGCTTTCTTT

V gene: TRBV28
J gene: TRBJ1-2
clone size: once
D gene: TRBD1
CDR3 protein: CASSLFLGQDENYGYTF
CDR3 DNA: TGTGCCAGCAGTTTATTCTTAGGACAGGACGAGAACTATGGCTACACCTTC

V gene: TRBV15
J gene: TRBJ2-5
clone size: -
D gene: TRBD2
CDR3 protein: CATSRELAGGKGETQYF
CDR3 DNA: TGTGCCACCAGCCGGGAGCTGGCGGGGGGGAAGGGGGAGACCCAGTACTTC

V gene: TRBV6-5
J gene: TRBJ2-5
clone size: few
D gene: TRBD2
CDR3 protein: CASSYRGGAVWETQYF
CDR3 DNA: TGTGCCAGCAGTTACCGCGGGGGGGCCGTATGGGAGACCCAGTACTTC

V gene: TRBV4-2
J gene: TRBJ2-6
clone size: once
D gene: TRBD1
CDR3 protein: CASSPRQTGGKSSGANVLTF
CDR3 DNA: TGTGCCAGCAGCCCCCGCCAGACAGGGGGAAAAAGCTCTGGGGCCAACGTCCTGACTTTC

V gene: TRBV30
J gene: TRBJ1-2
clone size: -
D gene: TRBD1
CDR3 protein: CAWSPPGQGRYGYTF
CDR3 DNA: TGTGCCTGGAGCCCCCCAGGACAGGGGCGATATGGCTACACCTTC

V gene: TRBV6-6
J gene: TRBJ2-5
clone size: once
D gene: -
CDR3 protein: CASTRGGLETQYF
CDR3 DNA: TGTGCCAGCACCAGGGGGGGCCTGGAGACCCAGTACTTC

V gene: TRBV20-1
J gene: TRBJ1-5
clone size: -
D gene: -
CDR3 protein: CSASSGEPQHF
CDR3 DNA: TGCAGTGCTAGTTCTGGAGAGCCCCAGCATTTT

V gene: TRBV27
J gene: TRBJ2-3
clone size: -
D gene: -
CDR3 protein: CASSLGNSGDTQYF
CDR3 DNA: TGTGCCAGCAGTTTGGGGAATAGCGGAGATACGCAGTATTTT

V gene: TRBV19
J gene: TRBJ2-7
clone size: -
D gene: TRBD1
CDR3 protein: CASSRPDRDDEQYF
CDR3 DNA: TGTGCCAGTAGCCGTCCGGACAGGGACGACGAGCAGTACTTC

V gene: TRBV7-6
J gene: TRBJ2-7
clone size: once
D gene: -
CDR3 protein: CASSAQDRAFYEQYF
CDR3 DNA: TGTGCCAGCAGCGCACAGGACAGAGCCTTCTACGAGCAGTACTTC